This T cell receptor (beta chain) was captured by sequencing in a study of cytomegalovirus exposure and HLA in healthy donors. The CDR3 covers 11 residues. V lost 10 bases and J lost 4, with 11 bases in between. CDR1 is MDHEN, CDR2 SYDVKM, per germline. Amplification used 60 Vbeta primers and 13 Jbeta primers. The method was immunoSEQ multiplex PCR; TCRdb's version includes in-frame clones alone and lacks a portion of them. This sample yields approximately 150,000 clones, of which about 80% are seen a single time; roughly an eighth belongs to the top ten. V is TRBV28 and J is TRBJ2-7; maybe TRBD2 (5 bases). The sequence was collected from a man aged 35-49 years in good health and CMV-seropositive. What was sequenced was PBMCs. The CDR3 region is CATRGGYEQYF. In DNA form, the CDR3 reads TGTGCCACCCGAGGAGGTTACGAGCAGTACTTC.